The 4 T cell receptor beta chains below come from one sample, sequenced in a study of Tregs in tolerant kidney transplant recipients. Produced via immunoSEQ multiplex PCR; TCRdb's table is partial and in-frame only. This sample has about 240,000 clones, with 84% found just once. What was sequenced was CD4+ T cells from blood. Every receptor here comes from a human donor in good health.

The CDR3 region has the DNA TGTGCCAGCAGTTACCGGGGGGCTAGCACAGATACGCAGTATTTT. Its protein product is CASSYRGASTDTQYF. The rearrangement links TRBV6-5 to TRBJ2-3, with D maybe TRBD2 (7 bases). Trimming took off 2 bases at V and 0 bases at J, with 9 bases between the two ends. CDR1 is MNHEY, CDR2 SVGAGI, per germline. The CDR3 contains 15 residues.

V and J are TRBV5-4 and TRBJ2-3; 12 nucleotides line up with TRBD2. The germline CDR1 and CDR2 sequences are SGHNT and YYREEE (reference sequence). The ends lost 4 bases at V and 2 bases at J; junction bases unmatched: 5. This CDR3 region has 16 residues. The CDR3: CASSMGLAGVTDTQYF. The CDR3 DNA reads TGTGCCAGCAGCATGGGACTAGCGGGTGTCACAGATACGCAGTATTTT.

This clone has only a few counts. The chain's CDR3 is CASSLWGNGELFF. Here the CDR3 DNA reads TGTGCCAGCAGTTTATGGGGAAACGGGGAGCTGTTTTTT. J is TRBJ2-2 and V is TRBV27; D gene ambiguous. The V and J ends lost 1 base and 7 bases respectively, with 7 bases between them. CDR3 size: 13 residues. Germline CDR1 MNHEY, CDR2 SMNVEV (reference sequence).

This sequence joins TRBV2 and TRBJ1-2, with D perhaps TRBD1 (6 bases). Trimming cost V 4 bases and J 12 bases, with 18 bases left between them. CDR1 and CDR2 (germline): SNHLY, FYNNEI. This CDR3 has 13 amino acids. The CDR3 nucleotides read TGTGCCAGCAGTGGACCGGACAGTCCCGGGGACACCTTC. This codes for CASSGPDSPGDTF.